Below are 16 T cell receptor beta chains sequenced from a single sample in a study of beta chain features in type 1 diabetes. The authors reverse transcribed all of the isolated RNA, so sequencing captured expressed TCRB transcripts. Measured with immunoSEQ multiplex PCR; TCRdb has only the in-frame clones, and not every one. The table lists under 450,000 clones, approximately 14% of them singletons. Source material: naive CD4+ T cells from blood. The receptor source for this set is a man aged 25-45 years in good health.

The chain employs TRBV7-2 and TRBJ1-2, with D unresolved. The germline gives CDR1 SGHTA, CDR2 FQGNSA. This CDR3 has 10 residues. Trimming removed 5 bases from V and 5 bases from J, with 3 bases in between. The CDR3 loop is CASSLYGYTF. The CDR3 bases are TGTGCCAGCAGCCTATATGGCTACACCTTC.

This clone was picked up a small number of times. This rearrangement joins TRBV6-5 to TRBJ2-1; 7 bases map to TRBD2. The CDR3 is 15 residues long. Germline lookup yields CDR1 MNHEY and CDR2 SVGAGI. With V trimmed by 4 bases and J by 6 bases, 9 bases remained unmatched. CDR3 in DNA: TGTGCCAGCAGTTCACCGGGACTACCCCGCAATGAGCAGTTCTTC. It yields the protein CASSSPGLPRNEQFF.

V usage is TRBV7-2 and J usage is TRBJ2-1; 7 bases are a match to TRBD2. Germline assignment: CDR1 SGHTA and CDR2 FQGNSA. V lost 6 bases and J lost 3; bases outside the gene matches: 8. The CDR3 sequence is 15 residues long. The CDR3 sequence is CASSRTGTNYNEQFF. The DNA for the CDR3 is TGTGCCAGCAGTCGGACCGGGACTAACTACAATGAGCAGTTCTTC.

Regarding this clone: The same CDR3 arises from other DNA sequences in this sample as well. V gene TRBV14 combines with J gene TRBJ2-5; D is unresolved. V lost 1 base, J lost 2 bases, and 2 bases lay in between. This CDR3 is built from 12 residues. Germline CDR1 is SGHDN and CDR2 is FVKESK. The CDR3: CASSQVQETQYF. Written as DNA, the CDR3 is TGTGCCAGCAGCCAAGTACAAGAGACCCAGTACTTC.

Only a few counts were recorded for this clone. The rearrangement links TRBV14 to TRBJ2-1; 8 bases align to TRBD1. Germline V gene data show CDR1 as SGHDN and CDR2 as FVKESK. This CDR3 has 15 residues. After removal of 2 bases from V and 7 bases from J, the junction contained 7 bases not matched to a gene. CDR3 nucleotide sequence: TGTGCCAGCAGCCAAATGCGGGACAGGTGGAATGAGCAGTTCTTC. Amino acid sequence: CASSQMRDRWNEQFF.

In the case of this clone: The same CDR3 is also encoded by other DNA sequences in this sample. The chain recombines TRBV7-2 with TRBJ1-1; D is ambiguous. CDR1 and CDR2 (germline): SGHTA, FQGNSA. V dropped 1 base and J dropped 1 base, with 4 bases sitting between them. This CDR3 is built from 13 residues. The CDR3 DNA reads TGTGCCAGCAGCTTAGGACAGAACACTGAAGCTTTCTTT. This codes for CASSLGQNTEAFF.

A few counts support this clone. V and J are TRBV9 and TRBJ2-6; D call uncertain. Trimming left V 0 bases short and J 0 bases short, with 10 bases between. The CDR3 has 17 amino acids. Germline assignment: CDR1 SGDLS and CDR2 YYNGEE. CDR3 sequence (DNA): TGTGCCAGCAGCGTAGGACACCGGAACTCTGGGGCCAACGTCCTGACTTTC. Translation: CASSVGHRNSGANVLTF.

This chain uses TRBV4-3 with TRBJ2-1; D could derive from TRBD1 or TRBD2 (6 bases each). Germline-derived CDR1 and CDR2 are LGHNA and YSLEER. Trimming took off 1 base at V and 4 bases at J, with 11 bases between the two ends. CDR3 size: 15 residues. The CDR3 loop is CASSQGWGAYNEQFF. The CDR3, as DNA: TGCGCCAGCAGCCAAGGGTGGGGGGCGTACAATGAGCAGTTCTTC.

This clone was seen more than once but under ten times. V usage is TRBV4-1 and J usage is TRBJ2-7; no clear D. The germline V gene has CDR1 MGHRA and CDR2 YSYEKL. The CDR3 has 14 residues. Between the trimmed V and J ends, which lost 1 base and 2 bases, there was a span of 9 bases. CDR3 in amino acids: CASSQGKLAYEQYF. The CDR3 region has the DNA TGCGCCAGCAGCCAAGGGAAACTCGCCTACGAGCAGTACTTC.

This clone has more than one count but fewer than ten. The genes are TRBV19 and TRBJ2-1; no reliable D call. V dropped 7 bases and J dropped 4 bases, with 11 bases sitting between them. This CDR3 has 13 amino acids. CDR1 is LNHDA, CDR2 SQIVND, per germline (reference sequence). CDR3 protein: CASTLTPYNEQFF. CDR3 bases: TGTGCCAGTACCCTGACCCCTTACAATGAGCAGTTCTTC.

This clone turned up a few times. The chain has TRBV10-3 and TRBJ1-2; D possibly corresponds to TRBD1 (6 bases). The CDR3 consists of 14 residues. Germline V gene sequence: CDR1 ENHRY, CDR2 SYGVKD. With 6 bases removed from V and 2 bases from J, the gap between germline ends came to 13 bases. The CDR3 reads CAISPVTGNYGYTF. CDR3 in DNA: TGTGCCATCAGCCCGGTGACAGGAAACTATGGCTACACCTTC.

This clone appeared a few times. This same CDR3 is encoded by further DNA sequences in the sample. The chain employs TRBV28 and TRBJ2-3, with 8 bases fitting TRBD2. The ends lost 6 bases at V and 6 bases at J; junction bases unmatched: 5. The CDR3 is made up of 13 amino acids. Germline loops: CDR1 MDHEN, CDR2 SYDVKM. The CDR3 protein is CASRGSGTDTQYF. Written as DNA, the CDR3 is TGTGCCAGCAGAGGTAGCGGGACCGATACGCAGTATTTT.

The chain is built from TRBV5-1 and TRBJ2-6; no firm D call. CDR1 is SGHRS, CDR2 YFSETQ, per germline. Deletions cut 2 bases from V and 0 bases from J, with 9 bases between. The CDR3 contains 16 residues. CDR3 coding DNA: TGCGCCAGCAGCTTTTCTGGCTCCTCTGGGGCCAACGTCCTGACTTTC. This translates into CASSFSGSSGANVLTF.

This clone occurred a few times. The chain uses TRBV19 and TRBJ2-3; D remains ambiguous. From germline, CDR1 is LNHDA and CDR2 SQIVND (reference sequence). The CDR3 covers 13 residues. V dropped 2 bases and J dropped 2 bases, with 5 bases sitting between them. Written as DNA, the CDR3 is TGTGCCAGTAGTATACTTATCACAGATACGCAGTATTTT. It is translated as CASSILITDTQYF.

This clone has just a few counts. The V gene is TRBV2, the J gene TRBJ2-7, with D tentatively TRBD1 or TRBD2 (5 bases each). Germline V gene data show CDR1 as SNHLY and CDR2 as FYNNEI. Trimming took 4 bases from V and 9 from J, leaving 13 bases between them. The CDR3 length is 12 residues. CDR3 protein: CASSGTAGAQYV. The CDR3 DNA is TGTGCCAGCAGTGGTACCGCCGGGGCGCAGTACGTC.

Points on this clone: Additional DNA sequences in this sample encode the identical CDR3. V is TRBV18 and J is TRBJ2-3; D may be TRBD2 (5 bases). Germline assignment: CDR1 KGHSH and CDR2 LQKENI. This CDR3 spans 15 amino acids. Trimming shortened V by 1 base and J by 0 bases, and 8 bases separated the two germline ends. CDR3 nucleotides: TGTGCCAGCTCACCACTCTCGGGAAGCACAGATACGCAGTATTTT. Translating it yields CASSPLSGSTDTQYF.